These T cell receptor beta chains were read from a single sample in a study of CD8 T cells in Susac syndrome. Via MiXCR, TCRdb re-called the immunoSEQ multiplex PCR reads, giving one row per CDR3 protein. The sample consists of 75,000 to 80,000 distinct CDR3 sequences, roughly 95% of them appearing once. Sequenced input: CD8+ T cells from PBMCs. These receptor sequences come from a human donor with Susac syndrome. CDR3s include the opening cysteine and the closing phenylalanine or tryptophan. D genes are given only for firm matches. Expanded clones get a size class; other rows say once, few or many, or leave the size out.

v_gene	j_gene	d_gene	abundance	CDR3aa	CDR3nt
TRBV5-1	TRBJ1-3	.	.	CASSSGNTIYF	TGCGCCAGCAGCTCTGGAAACACCATATATTTT
TRBV7-8	TRBJ2-6	.	.	CASSLLQAGANVLTF	TGTGCCAGCAGCTTACTGCAGGCTGGGGCCAACGTCCTGACTTTC
TRBV12-3/TRBV12-4	TRBJ1-1	.	.	CASRYNTEAFF	TGTGCCAGCCGGTACAACACTGAAGCTTTCTTT
TRBV2	TRBJ2-2	TRBD2	.	CASIRLAGRELFF	TGTGCCAGCATTAGACTAGCTGGCCGGGAGCTGTTTTTT
TRBV27	TRBJ1-4	.	.	CASSRRPREKLFF	TGTGCCAGCAGTCGCAGGCCCCGCGAAAAACTGTTTTTT
TRBV12-3/TRBV12-4	TRBJ1-2	.	.	CASRRSSDINYGYTF	TGTGCCAGCAGACGGTCCTCTGATATTAACTATGGCTACACCTTC
TRBV15	TRBJ2-3	TRBD1	.	CATSLTGADTQYF	TGTGCCACCAGTCTTACAGGGGCAGATACGCAGTATTTT
TRBV30	TRBJ1-1	.	.	CAWSVPGGMGFGTEAFF	TGTGCCTGGAGTGTACCCGGAGGGATGGGTTTTGGCACTGAAGCTTTCTTT
TRBV20-1	TRBJ2-7	.	.	CSARDPGGSYEQYF	TGCAGTGCTAGAGATCCCGGTGGGAGCTACGAGCAGTACTTC
TRBV20-1	TRBJ2-1	.	.	CSARETGSYNEQFF	TGCAGTGCTAGAGAGACGGGGTCCTACAATGAGCAGTTCTTC
TRBV19	TRBJ1-2	.	.	CASSIKGHRANYGYTF	TGTGCCAGTAGTATCAAAGGCCACAGAGCTAACTATGGCTACACCTTC
TRBV4-1	TRBJ2-7	.	.	CASSPGLGYEQYF	TGCGCCAGCAGCCCGGGTCTAGGCTACGAGCAGTACTTC
TRBV12-3/TRBV12-4	TRBJ2-4	.	.	CASGGFVGQNIQYF	TGTGCCAGCGGGGGCTTCGTCGGCCAAAACATTCAGTACTTC
TRBV11-2	TRBJ2-3	.	once	CASKKGVENTDTQYF	TGTGCCAGCAAAAAGGGGGTAGAGAACACAGATACGCAGTATTTT